Listed below are T cell receptor beta chains from one sample, sequenced in a study of T cells in localized non-small cell lung cancer. TCRdb's copy holds only in-frame clones and misses some; the assay was immunoSEQ multiplex PCR. The sample carries 50,000 to 70,000 clones, about four fifths recorded once. The sample here was PBMCs, taken before any cancer treatment. These receptors originate from a man aged 40 to 75 with stage II lung adenocarcinoma. The CDR3 runs from the conserved cysteine through the conserved F or W.

V gene: TRBV5-6
J gene: TRBJ1-2
CDR3 protein: CASSFRGGGYTF

V gene: TRBV2
J gene: TRBJ1-1
CDR3 protein: CASSPGEGYGTEAFF

V gene: TRBV27
J gene: TRBJ2-1
CDR3 protein: CASSLDSDHEQFF

V gene: TRBV30
J gene: TRBJ2-5
CDR3 protein: CAWSSWTGEETQYF

V gene: TRBV7-3
J gene: TRBJ1-3
CDR3 protein: CASSFKAGNTIYF

V gene: TRBV10-1
J gene: TRBJ2-2
CDR3 protein: CASSEGQQGHTGELFF

V gene: TRBV14
J gene: TRBJ2-1
CDR3 protein: CASSPLRGSFYNEQFF

V gene: TRBV6-6
J gene: TRBJ1-5
CDR3 protein: CASWDQPQHF

V gene: TRBV18
J gene: TRBJ1-1
CDR3 protein: CASFPDKGGGTEAFF

V gene: TRBV4-3
J gene: TRBJ2-1
CDR3 protein: CASSHLAGGPVNEQFF

V gene: TRBV5-1
J gene: TRBJ1-1
CDR3 protein: CASSLEGGFTEAFF

V gene: TRBV5-1
J gene: TRBJ1-3
CDR3 protein: CASRQAAGNTIYF

V gene: TRBV5-1
J gene: TRBJ1-2
CDR3 protein: CASSLFADNYGYTF

V gene: TRBV5-1
J gene: TRBJ2-3
CDR3 protein: CASSQGRGVTDTQYF

V gene: TRBV4-2
J gene: TRBJ1-5
CDR3 protein: CASSQGPGVNQPQHF

V gene: TRBV6-5
J gene: TRBJ1-1
CDR3 protein: CASTRTGNTEAFF

V gene: TRBV6-5
J gene: TRBJ1-2
CDR3 protein: CASSWGALNYGYTF

V gene: TRBV25-1
J gene: TRBJ1-2
CDR3 protein: CASSDWGGYTF

V gene: TRBV7-2
J gene: TRBJ2-5
CDR3 protein: CASSPNRETQYF

V gene: TRBV6-5
J gene: TRBJ2-3
CDR3 protein: CASSYFFTDTQYF

V gene: TRBV4-2
J gene: TRBJ2-7
CDR3 protein: CASSPGTISYEQYF

V gene: TRBV4-2
J gene: TRBJ2-1
CDR3 protein: CASSTLSYNEQFF

V gene: TRBV27
J gene: TRBJ1-5
CDR3 protein: CASSISGVGNQPQHF